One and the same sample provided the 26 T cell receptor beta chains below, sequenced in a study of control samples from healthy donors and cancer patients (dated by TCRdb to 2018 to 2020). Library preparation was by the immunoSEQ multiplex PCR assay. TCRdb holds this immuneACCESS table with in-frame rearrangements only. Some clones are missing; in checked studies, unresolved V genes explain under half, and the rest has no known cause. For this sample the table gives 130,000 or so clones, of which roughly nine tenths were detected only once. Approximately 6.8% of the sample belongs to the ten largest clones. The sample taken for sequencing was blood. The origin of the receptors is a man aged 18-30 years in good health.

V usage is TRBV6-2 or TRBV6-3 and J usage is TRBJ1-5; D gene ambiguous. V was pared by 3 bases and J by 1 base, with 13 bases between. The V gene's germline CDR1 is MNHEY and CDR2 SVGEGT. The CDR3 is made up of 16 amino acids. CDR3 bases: TGTGCCAGCAGTTATTTGTCTCGGGAGAGCAATCAGCCCCAGCATTTT. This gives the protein CASSYLSRESNQPQHF.

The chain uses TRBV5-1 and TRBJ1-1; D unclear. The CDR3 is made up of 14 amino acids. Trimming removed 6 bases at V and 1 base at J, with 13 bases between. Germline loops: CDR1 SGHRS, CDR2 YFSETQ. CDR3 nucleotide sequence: TGCGCCAGCACAACAGACGGGAGGAACACTGAAGCTTTCTTT. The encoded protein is CASTTDGRNTEAFF.

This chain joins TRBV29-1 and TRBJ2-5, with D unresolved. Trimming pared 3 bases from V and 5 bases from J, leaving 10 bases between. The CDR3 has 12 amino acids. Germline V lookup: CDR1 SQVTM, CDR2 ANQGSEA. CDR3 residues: CSVDPDWETQYF. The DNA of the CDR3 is TGCAGCGTTGATCCAGATTGGGAGACCCAGTACTTC.

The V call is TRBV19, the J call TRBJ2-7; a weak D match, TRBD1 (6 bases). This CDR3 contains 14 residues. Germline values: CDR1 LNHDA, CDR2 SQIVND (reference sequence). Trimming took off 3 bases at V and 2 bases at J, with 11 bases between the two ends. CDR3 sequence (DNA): TGTGCCAGTAGTATTTGGGACAAGGCCTACGAGCAGTACTTC. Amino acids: CASSIWDKAYEQYF.

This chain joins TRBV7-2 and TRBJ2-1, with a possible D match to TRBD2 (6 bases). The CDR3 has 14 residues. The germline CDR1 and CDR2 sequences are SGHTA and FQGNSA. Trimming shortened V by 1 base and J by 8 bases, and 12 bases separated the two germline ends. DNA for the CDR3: TGTGCCAGCAGCTTAGTTGTGGGGACTGATGAGCAGTTCTTC. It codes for CASSLVVGTDEQFF. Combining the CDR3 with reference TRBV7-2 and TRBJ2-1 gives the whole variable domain GAGVSQSPSNKVTEKGKDVELRCDPISGHTALYWYRQSLGQGLEFLIYFQGNSAPDKSGLPSDRFSAERTGGSVSTLTIQRTQQEDSAVYLCASSLVVGTDEQFFGPGTRLTVL.

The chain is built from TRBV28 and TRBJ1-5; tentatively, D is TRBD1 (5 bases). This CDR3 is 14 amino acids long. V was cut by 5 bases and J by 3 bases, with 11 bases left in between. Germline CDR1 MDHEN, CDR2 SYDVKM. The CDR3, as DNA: TGTGCCAGCAGTAGGACAAGTGACAATCAGCCCCAGCATTTT. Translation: CASSRTSDNQPQHF. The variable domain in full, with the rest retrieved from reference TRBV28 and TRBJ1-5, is DVKVTQSSRYLVKRTGEKVFLECVQDMDHENMFWYRQDPGLGLRLIYFSYDVKMKEKGDIPEGYSVSREKKERFSLILESASTNQTSMYLCASSRTSDNQPQHFGDGTRLSIL.

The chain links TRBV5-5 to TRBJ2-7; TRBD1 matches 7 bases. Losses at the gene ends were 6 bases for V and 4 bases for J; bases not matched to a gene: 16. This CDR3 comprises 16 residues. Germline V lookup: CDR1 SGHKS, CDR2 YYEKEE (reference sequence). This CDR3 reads CASTTDAGTVKYEQYF. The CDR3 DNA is TGTGCCAGCACCACCGACGCCGGGACAGTGAAATACGAGCAGTACTTC. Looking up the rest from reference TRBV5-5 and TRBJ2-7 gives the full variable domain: DAGVTQSPTHLIKTRGQQVTLRCSPISGHKSVSWYQQVLGQGPQFIFQYYEKEERGRGNFPDRFSARQFPNYSSELNVNALLLGDSALYLCASTTDAGTVKYEQYFGPGTRLTVT.

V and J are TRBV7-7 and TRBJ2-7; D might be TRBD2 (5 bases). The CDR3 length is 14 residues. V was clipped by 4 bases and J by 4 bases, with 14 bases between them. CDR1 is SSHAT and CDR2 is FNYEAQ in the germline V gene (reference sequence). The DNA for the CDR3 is TGTGCCAGCAGCTACCGGGATCAGGCGTACGAGCAGTACTTC. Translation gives CASSYRDQAYEQYF.

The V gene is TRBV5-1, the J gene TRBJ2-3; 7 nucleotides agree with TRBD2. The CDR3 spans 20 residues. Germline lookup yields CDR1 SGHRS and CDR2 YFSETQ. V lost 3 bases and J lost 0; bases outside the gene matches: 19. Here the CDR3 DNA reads TGCGCCAGCAGCTCCCGTCTCTCAGGTCTAGCGGCCCGTAGCACAGATACGCAGTATTTT. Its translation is CASSSRLSGLAARSTDTQYF.

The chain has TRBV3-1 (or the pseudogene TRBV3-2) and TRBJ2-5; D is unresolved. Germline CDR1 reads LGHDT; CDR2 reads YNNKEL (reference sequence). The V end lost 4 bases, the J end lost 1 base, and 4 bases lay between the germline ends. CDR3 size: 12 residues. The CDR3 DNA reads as TGTGCCAGCAGCCTACTCCAAGAGACCCAGTACTTC. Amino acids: CASSLLQETQYF.

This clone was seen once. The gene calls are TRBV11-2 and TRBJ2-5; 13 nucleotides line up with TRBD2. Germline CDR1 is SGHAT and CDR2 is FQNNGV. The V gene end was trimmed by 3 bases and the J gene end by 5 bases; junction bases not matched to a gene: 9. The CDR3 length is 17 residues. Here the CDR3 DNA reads TGTGCCAGCAGCTTCAGACTAGCGGGGGGTTACGCGGAGACCCAGTACTTC. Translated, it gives CASSFRLAGGYAETQYF.

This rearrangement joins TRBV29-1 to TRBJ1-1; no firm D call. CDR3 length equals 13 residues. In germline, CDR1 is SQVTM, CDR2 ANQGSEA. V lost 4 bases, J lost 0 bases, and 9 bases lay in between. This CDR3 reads CSVVGRMNTEAFF. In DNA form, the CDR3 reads TGCAGCGTTGTTGGACGGATGAACACTGAAGCTTTCTTT.

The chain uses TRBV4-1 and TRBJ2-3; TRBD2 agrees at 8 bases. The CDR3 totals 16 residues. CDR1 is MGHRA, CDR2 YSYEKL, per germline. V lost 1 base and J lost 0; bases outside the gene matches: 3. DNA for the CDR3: TGCGCCAGCAGCCAAGTTGAGCGGGGGAGCACAGATACGCAGTATTTT. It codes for CASSQVERGSTDTQYF.

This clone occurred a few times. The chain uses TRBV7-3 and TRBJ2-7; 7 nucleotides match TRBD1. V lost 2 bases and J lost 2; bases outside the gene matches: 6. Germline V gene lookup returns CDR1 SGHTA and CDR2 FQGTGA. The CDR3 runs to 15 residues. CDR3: CASSLPEGATYEQYF. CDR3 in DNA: TGTGCCAGCAGCTTACCTGAGGGGGCCACCTACGAGCAGTACTTC. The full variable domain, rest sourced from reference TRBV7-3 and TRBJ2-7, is GAGVSQTPSNKVTEKGKYVELRCDPISGHTALYWYRQSLGQGPEFLIYFQGTGAADDSGLPNDRFFAVRPEGSVSTLKIQRTERGDSAVYLCASSLPEGATYEQYFGPGTRLTVT.

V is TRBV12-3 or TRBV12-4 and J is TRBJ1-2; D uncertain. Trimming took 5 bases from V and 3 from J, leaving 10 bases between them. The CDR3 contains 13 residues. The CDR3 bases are TGTGCCAGCAGTCAGACGCTCTACTATGGCTACACCTTC. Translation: CASSQTLYYGYTF.

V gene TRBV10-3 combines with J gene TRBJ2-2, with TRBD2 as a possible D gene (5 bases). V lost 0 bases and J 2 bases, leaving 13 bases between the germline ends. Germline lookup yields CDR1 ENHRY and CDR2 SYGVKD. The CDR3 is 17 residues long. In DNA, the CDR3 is TGTGCCATCAGTGAGTCGGTAGCTAGCCTTAACACCGGGGAGCTGTTTTTT. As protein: CAISESVASLNTGELFF.

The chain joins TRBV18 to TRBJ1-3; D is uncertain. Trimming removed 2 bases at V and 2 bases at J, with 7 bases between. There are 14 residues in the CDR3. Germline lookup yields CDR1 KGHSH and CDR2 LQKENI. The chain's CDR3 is CASSPKGAGNTIYF. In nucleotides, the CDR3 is TGTGCCAGCTCACCAAAGGGAGCTGGAAACACCATATATTTT.

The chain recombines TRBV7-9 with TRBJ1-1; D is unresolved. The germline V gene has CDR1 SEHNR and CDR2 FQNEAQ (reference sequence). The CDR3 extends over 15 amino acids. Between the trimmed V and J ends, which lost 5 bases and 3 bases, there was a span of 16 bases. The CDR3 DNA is TGTGCCAGCAGCAGCTCGAGAGGGCATCACACTGAAGCTTTCTTT. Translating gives CASSSSRGHHTEAFF.

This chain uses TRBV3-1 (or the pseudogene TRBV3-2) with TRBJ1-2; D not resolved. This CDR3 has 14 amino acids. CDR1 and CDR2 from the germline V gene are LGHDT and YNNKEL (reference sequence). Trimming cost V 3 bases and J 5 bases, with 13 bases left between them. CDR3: CASSQSHGRYGYTF. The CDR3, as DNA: TGTGCCAGCAGCCAGAGCCACGGGAGGTATGGCTACACCTTC.

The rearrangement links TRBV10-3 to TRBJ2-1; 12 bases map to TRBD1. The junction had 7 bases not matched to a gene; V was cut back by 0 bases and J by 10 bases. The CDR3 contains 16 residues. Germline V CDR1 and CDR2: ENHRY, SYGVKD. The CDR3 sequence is CAISESPGQGALEQFF. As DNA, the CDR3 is TGTGCCATCAGTGAGTCCCCGGGACAGGGGGCCTTGGAGCAGTTCTTC.

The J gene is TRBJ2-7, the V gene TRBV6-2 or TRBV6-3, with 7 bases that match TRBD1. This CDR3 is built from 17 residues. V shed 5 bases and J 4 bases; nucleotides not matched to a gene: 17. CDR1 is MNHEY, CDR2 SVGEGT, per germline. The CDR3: CASSQGGDRESEYEQYF. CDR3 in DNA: TGTGCCAGCAGTCAAGGGGGCGACAGGGAATCGGAATACGAGCAGTACTTC.

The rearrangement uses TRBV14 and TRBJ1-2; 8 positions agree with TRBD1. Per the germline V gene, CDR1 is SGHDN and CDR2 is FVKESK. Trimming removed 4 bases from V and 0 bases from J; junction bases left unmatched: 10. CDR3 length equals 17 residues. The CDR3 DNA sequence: TGTGCCAGCAGCCCCAGCCGGGACAGGAAGTCTAACTATGGCTACACCTTC. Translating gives CASSPSRDRKSNYGYTF.

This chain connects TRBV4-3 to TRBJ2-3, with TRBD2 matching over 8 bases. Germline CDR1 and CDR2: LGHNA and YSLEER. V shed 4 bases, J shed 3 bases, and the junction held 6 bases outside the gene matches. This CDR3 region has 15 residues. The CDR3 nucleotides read TGCGCCAGCAGCCTTATGCCTAGCGGGACAGATACGCAGTATTTT. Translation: CASSLMPSGTDTQYF.

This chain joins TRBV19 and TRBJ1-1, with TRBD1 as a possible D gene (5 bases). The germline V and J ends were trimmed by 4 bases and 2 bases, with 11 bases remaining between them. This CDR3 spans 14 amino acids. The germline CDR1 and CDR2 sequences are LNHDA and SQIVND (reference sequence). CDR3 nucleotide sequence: TGTGCCAGTAGTAACCCTGACAGAAACACTGAAGCTTTCTTT. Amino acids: CASSNPDRNTEAFF.

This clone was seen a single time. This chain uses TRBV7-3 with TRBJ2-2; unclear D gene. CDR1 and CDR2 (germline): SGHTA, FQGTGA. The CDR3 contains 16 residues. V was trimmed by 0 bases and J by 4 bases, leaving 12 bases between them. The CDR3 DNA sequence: TGTGCCAGCAGCTTAACAGTGTCAGACTCCACCGGGGAGCTGTTTTTT. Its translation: CASSLTVSDSTGELFF.

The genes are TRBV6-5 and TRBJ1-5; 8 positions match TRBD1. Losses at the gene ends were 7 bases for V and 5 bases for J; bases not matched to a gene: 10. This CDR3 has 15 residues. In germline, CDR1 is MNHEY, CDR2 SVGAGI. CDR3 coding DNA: TGTGCCAGCAAAGAACCGGGACAGGCCGATCAGCCCCAGCATTTT. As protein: CASKEPGQADQPQHF.